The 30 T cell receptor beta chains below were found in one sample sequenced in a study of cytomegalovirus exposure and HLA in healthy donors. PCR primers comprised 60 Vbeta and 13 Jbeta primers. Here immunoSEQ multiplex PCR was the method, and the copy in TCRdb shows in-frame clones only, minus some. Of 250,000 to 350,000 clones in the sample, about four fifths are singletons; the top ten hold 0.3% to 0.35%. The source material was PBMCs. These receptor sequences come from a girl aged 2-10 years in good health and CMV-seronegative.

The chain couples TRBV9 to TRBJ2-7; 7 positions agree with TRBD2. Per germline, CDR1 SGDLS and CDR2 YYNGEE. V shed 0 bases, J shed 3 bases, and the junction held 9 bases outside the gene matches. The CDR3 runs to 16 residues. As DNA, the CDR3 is TGTGCCAGCAGCGTAGGCCCAGGCGGGGGACTCTACGAGCAGTACTTC. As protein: CASSVGPGGGLYEQYF. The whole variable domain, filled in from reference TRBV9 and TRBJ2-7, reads DSGVTQTPKHLITATGQRVTLRCSPRSGDLSVYWYQQSLDQGLQFLIQYYNGEERAKGNILERFSAQQFPDLHSELNLSSLELGDSALYFCASSVGPGGGLYEQYFGPGTRLTVT.

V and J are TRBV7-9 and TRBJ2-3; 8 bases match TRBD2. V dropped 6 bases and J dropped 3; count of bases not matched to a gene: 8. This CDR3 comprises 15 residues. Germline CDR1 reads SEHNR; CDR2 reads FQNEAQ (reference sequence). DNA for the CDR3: TGTGCCAGCAGTAATACGGGGGGGGAGACAGATACGCAGTATTTT. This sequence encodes CASSNTGGETDTQYF.

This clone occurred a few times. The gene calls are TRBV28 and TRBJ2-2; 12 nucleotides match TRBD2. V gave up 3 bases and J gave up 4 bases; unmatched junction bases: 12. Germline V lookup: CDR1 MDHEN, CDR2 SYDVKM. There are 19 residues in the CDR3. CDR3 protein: CASSFLGLAGGPSTGELFF. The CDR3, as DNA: TGTGCCAGCAGTTTTCTAGGTCTAGCGGGGGGGCCGTCCACCGGGGAGCTGTTTTTT. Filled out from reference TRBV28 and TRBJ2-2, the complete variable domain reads DVKVTQSSRYLVKRTGEKVFLECVQDMDHENMFWYRQDPGLGLRLIYFSYDVKMKEKGDIPEGYSVSREKKERFSLILESASTNQTSMYLCASSFLGLAGGPSTGELFFGEGSRLTVL.

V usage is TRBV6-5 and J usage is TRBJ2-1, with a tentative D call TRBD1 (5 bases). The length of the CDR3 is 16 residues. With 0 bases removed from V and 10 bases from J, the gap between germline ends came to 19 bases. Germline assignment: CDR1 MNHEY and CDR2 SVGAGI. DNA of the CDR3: TGTGCCAGCAGTTACTCGAGGCTGGACAAGCCGCGCGAGCAGTTCTTC. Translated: CASSYSRLDKPREQFF.

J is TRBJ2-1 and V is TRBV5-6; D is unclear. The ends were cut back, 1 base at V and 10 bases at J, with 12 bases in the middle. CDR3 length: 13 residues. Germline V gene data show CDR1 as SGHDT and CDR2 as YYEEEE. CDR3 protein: CASSLNKLGEQFF. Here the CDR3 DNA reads TGTGCCAGCAGCTTGAATAAGCTAGGCGAGCAGTTCTTC.

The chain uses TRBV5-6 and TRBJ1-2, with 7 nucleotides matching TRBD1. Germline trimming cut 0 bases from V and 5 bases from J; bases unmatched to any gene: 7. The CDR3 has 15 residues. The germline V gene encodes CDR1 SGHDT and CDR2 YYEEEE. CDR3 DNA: TGTGCCAGCAGCTTGGGACAGGGTCAAGGGTATGGCTACACCTTC. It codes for CASSLGQGQGYGYTF.

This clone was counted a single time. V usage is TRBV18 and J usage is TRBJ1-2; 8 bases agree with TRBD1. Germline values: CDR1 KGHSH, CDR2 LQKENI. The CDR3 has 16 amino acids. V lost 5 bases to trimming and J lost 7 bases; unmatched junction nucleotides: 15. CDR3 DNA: TGTGCCAGCTCATACCAGGGGGCCGGGATCGGGACTGGCTACACCTTC. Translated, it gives CASSYQGAGIGTGYTF.

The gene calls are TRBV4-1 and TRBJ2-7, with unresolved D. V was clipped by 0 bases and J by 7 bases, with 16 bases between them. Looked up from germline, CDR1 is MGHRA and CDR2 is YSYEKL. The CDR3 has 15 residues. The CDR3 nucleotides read TGCGCCAGCAGCCAAGATCCGTCCTCGGCTAGGGAGCAGTACTTC. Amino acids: CASSQDPSSAREQYF.

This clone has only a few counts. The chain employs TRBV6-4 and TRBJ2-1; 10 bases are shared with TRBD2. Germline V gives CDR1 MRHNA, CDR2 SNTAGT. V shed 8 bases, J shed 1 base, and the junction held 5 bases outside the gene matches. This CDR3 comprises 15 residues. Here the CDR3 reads CASGEAGGSYNEQFF. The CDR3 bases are TGTGCCAGCGGGGAAGCGGGGGGGTCCTACAATGAGCAGTTCTTC.

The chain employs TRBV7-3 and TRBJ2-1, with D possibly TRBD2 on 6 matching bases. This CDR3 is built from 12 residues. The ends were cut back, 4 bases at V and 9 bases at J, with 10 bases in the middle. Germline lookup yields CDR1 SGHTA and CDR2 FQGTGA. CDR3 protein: CASSSSGGEQFF. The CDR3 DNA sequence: TGTGCCAGCAGCTCGTCCGGGGGTGAGCAGTTCTTC.

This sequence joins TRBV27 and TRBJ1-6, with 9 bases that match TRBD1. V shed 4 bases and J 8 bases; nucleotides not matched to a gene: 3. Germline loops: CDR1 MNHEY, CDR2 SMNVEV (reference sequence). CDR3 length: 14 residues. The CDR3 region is CASSWDRAHSPLHF. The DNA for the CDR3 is TGTGCCAGCAGTTGGGACAGGGCACATTCACCCCTCCACTTT.

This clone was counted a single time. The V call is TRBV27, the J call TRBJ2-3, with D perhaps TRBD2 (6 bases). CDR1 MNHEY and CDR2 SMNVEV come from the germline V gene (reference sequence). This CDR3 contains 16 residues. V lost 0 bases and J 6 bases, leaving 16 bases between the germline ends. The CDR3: CASSLSLTRYLDTQYF. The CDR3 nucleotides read TGTGCCAGCAGTTTATCCCTGACTAGGTACTTGGATACGCAGTATTTT.

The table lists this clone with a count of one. The CDR3 spells CASSLGRGLGQPQHF. CDR3 DNA sequence: TGTGCCAGCAGCTTAGGCAGGGGGCTGGGACAGCCCCAGCATTTT. The chain couples TRBV5-6 to TRBJ1-5, with 8 bases that match TRBD1. J lost 7 bases, V lost 2 bases, and 8 bases had no gene match. The germline gives CDR1 SGHDT, CDR2 YYEEEE. The CDR3 sequence is 15 residues long.

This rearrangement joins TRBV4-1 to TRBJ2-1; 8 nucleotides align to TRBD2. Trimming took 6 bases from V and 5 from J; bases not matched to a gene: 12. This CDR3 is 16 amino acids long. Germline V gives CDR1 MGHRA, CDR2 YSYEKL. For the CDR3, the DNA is TGCGCCAGCAGGTCCCCCGGGACTAGAAACAACAATGAGCAGTTCTTC. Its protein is CASRSPGTRNNNEQFF.

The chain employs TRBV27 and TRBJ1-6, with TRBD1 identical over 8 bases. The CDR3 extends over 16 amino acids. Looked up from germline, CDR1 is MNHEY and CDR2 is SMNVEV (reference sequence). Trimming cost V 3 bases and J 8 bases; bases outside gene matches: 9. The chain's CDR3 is CASSLSRQGRDSPLHF. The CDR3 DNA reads TGTGCCAGCAGTTTGTCCCGACAGGGGAGGGATTCACCCCTCCACTTT.

The CDR3 nucleotides are TGTGCTAGTGGTTTGGTGAGTTTAGTCCCCAAAAACATTCAGTACTTC. Amino acid sequence: CASGLVSLVPKNIQYF. The chain uses TRBV12-5 and TRBJ2-4; D is uncertain. The germline gives CDR1 LGHNT, CDR2 FRNRAP. V was shortened by 0 bases and J by 2 bases, with 11 bases between the two germline ends. CDR3 length: 16 residues.

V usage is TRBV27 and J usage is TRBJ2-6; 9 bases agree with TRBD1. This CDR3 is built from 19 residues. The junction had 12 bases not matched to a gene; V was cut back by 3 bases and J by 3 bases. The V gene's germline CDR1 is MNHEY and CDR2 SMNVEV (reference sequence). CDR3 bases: TGTGCCAGCAGTTTCAGAATGGACAGGGGATCCTTTGGGGCCAACGTCCTGACTTTC. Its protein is CASSFRMDRGSFGANVLTF.

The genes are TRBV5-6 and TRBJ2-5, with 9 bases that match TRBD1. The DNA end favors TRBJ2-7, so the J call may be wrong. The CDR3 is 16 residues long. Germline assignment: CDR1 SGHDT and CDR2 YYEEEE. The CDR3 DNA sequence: TGTGCCAGCAGCAAAGACCGGGACAGGGAAGCCTACGAGCAGTACTTC. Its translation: CASSKDRDREAYEQYF.

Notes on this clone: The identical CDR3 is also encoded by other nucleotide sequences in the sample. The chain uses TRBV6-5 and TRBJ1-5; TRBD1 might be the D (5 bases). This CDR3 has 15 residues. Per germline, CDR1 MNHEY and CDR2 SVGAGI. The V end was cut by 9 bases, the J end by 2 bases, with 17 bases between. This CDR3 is CASRPQGLGNQPQHF. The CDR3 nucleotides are TGTGCCAGTAGGCCCCAGGGACTAGGCAATCAGCCCCAGCATTTT.

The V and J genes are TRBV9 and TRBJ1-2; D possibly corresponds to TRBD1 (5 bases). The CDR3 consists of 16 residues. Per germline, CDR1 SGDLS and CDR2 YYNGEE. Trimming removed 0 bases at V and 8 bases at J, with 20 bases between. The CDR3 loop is CASSVEVQGSLNGYTF. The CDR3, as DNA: TGTGCCAGCAGCGTAGAGGTTCAGGGTTCACTCAACGGCTACACCTTC.

CDR3 DNA sequence: TGTGCCAGCAGCTTAGGTGGGGGCCAGGAGACCCAGTACTTC. Protein: CASSLGGGQETQYF. This sequence joins TRBV7-9 and TRBJ2-5; tentative D call: TRBD1 (6 bases). The CDR3 sequence is 14 residues long. Trimming took off 1 base at V and 5 bases at J, with 11 bases between the two ends. CDR1 SEHNR and CDR2 FQNEAQ come from the germline V gene (reference sequence).

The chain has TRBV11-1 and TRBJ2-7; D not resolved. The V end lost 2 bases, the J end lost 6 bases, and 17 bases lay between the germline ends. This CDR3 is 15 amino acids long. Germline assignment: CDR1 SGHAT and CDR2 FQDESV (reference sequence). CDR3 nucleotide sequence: TGTGCCAGCAGCTTATCAGGATTAACATACTGCGAGCAGTACTTC. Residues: CASSLSGLTYCEQYF. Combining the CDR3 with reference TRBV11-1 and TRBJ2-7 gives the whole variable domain EAEVAQSPRYKITEKSQAVAFWCDPISGHATLYWYRQILGQGPELLVQFQDESVVDDSQLPKDRFSAERLKGVDSTLKIQPAELGDSAMYLCASSLSGLTYCEQYFGPGTRLTVT.

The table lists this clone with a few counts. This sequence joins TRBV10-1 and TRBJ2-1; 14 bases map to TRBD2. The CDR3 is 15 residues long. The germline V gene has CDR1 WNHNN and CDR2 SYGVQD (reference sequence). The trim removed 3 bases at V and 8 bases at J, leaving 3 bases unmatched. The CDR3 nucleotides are TGCGCCAGCAGTGATGTGACTAGCGGGAGGGATGAGCAGTTCTTC. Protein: CASSDVTSGRDEQFF.

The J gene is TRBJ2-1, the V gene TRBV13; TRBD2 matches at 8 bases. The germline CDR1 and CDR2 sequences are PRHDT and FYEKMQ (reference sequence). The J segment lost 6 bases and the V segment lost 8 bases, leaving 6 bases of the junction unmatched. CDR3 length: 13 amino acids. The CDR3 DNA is TGTGCCAGCCTCAGCGGGAGTGTCAATGAGCAGTTCTTC. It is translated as CASLSGSVNEQFF.

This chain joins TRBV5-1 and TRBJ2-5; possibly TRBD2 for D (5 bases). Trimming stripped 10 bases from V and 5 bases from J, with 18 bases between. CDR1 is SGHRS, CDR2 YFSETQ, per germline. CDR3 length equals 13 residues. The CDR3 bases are TGCGCCTGTACAACGGACTTCTCGGAGACCCAGTACTTC. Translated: CACTTDFSETQYF.

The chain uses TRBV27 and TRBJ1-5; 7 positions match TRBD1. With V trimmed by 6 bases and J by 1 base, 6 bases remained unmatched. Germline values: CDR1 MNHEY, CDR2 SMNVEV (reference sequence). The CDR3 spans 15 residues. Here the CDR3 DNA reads TGTGCCAGCAGGGCAGGGGGAGGAAGCAATCAGCCCCAGCATTTT. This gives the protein CASRAGGGSNQPQHF.

CDR3 sequence reads: CAWQNAQNNEKLFF. In DNA, the CDR3 is TGTGCCTGGCAAAACGCACAGAATAATGAAAAACTGTTTTTT. J is TRBJ1-4 and V is TRBV30, with unresolved D. This CDR3 comprises 14 residues. Deletions cut 5 bases from V and 4 bases from J, with 14 bases between. Looked up from germline, CDR1 is GTSNPN and CDR2 is SVGIG (reference sequence).

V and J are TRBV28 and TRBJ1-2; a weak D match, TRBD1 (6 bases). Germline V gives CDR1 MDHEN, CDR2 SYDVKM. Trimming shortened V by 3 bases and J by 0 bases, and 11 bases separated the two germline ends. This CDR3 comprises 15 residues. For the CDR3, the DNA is TGTGCCAGCAGTTTGGGCGGGGGCCCTAACTATGGCTACACCTTC. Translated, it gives CASSLGGGPNYGYTF.

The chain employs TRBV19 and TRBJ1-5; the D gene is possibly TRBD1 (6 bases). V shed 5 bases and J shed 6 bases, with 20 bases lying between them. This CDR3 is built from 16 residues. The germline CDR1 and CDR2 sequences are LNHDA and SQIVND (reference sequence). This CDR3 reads CASSPALGGVGQPQHF. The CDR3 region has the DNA TGTGCCAGTAGTCCTGCTTTAGGGGGAGTTGGTCAGCCCCAGCATTTT.

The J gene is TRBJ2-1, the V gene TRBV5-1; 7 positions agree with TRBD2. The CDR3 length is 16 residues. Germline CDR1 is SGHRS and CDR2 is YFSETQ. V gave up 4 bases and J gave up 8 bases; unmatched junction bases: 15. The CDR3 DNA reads TGCGCCAGCAGCCGAGGACTAGGAGAGGTTTACGATGAGCAGTTCTTC. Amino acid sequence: CASSRGLGEVYDEQFF.